These 9 T cell receptor beta chains were sequenced from one sample in a study of blood T cells in healthy people across ages. It was with a sample-barcoded 5' primer and a J-beta primer mix that a second PCR of roughly 7 to 12 cycles was run. TCRdb passed the 5' RACE reads through MiXCR, listing each CDR3 protein once. The table has 980,000 or so distinct CDR3 sequences, roughly 50% seen once. The material sequenced was blood. Receptor source: a man under 40 in good health.

The genes are TRBV10-3 and TRBJ2-7, with TRBD2 identical over 12 bases. The CDR3 covers 15 residues. V was clipped by 8 bases and J by 7 bases; unmatched bases: 12. Germline V gene data show CDR1 as ENHRY and CDR2 as SYGVKD. The DNA of the CDR3 is TGTGCCATCGGCCAGACTAGCGGGGGATTCAATGAGCAGTACTTC. Protein sequence: CAIGQTSGGFNEQYF.

The chain recombines TRBV6-5 with TRBJ1-2; 7 positions match TRBD1. This CDR3 contains 14 residues. The trim removed 6 bases at V and 12 bases at J, leaving 16 bases unmatched. Looked up from germline, CDR1 is MNHEY and CDR2 is SVGAGI. This CDR3 reads CASRAPDRQGVNTF. The CDR3 DNA sequence: TGTGCCAGCAGGGCACCCGACCGACAGGGAGTAAACACCTTC.

The genes are TRBV11-2 and TRBJ2-5, with D perhaps assigned TRBD1 or TRBD2 (5 bases each). CDR1 is SGHAT and CDR2 is FQNNGV in the germline V gene. Between the trimmed V and J ends, which lost 3 bases and 1 base, there was a span of 9 bases. This CDR3 has 14 amino acids. CDR3 DNA: TGTGCCAGCAGCTTCCGGGGCTTCCAAGAGACCCAGTACTTC. Translated, it gives CASSFRGFQETQYF.

This clonotype came up a few times. J is TRBJ1-6 and V is TRBV16; D not certain. V lost 0 bases to trimming and J lost 10 bases, with 7 bases between them. CDR1 is KGHSY and CDR2 is FQNENV in the germline V gene. The CDR3 runs to 13 residues. The DNA for the CDR3 is TGTGCCAGCAGCCAATCGAGGGAGTCACCCCTCCACTTT. This translates into CASSQSRESPLHF.

The rearrangement links TRBV3-1 to TRBJ2-1; D might be TRBD2 (5 bases). CDR1 LGHDT and CDR2 YNNKEL come from the germline V gene (reference sequence). The CDR3 spans 12 residues. Trimming pared 1 base from V and 10 bases from J, leaving 8 bases between. The CDR3 region is CASSQVQREQFF. CDR3 coding DNA: TGTGCCAGCAGCCAAGTTCAGCGGGAGCAGTTCTTC.

V usage is TRBV29-1 and J usage is TRBJ2-5; perhaps TRBD1 as D (5 bases). The J call may be in error: the DNA end matches TRBJ2-7 better. Per germline, CDR1 SQVTM and CDR2 ANQGSEA. This CDR3 is 12 amino acids long. The CDR3 region is CSVRSGSYEQYF. The DNA for the CDR3 is TGCAGCGTTCGGTCAGGGTCCTACGAGCAGTACTTC.

The gene calls are TRBV20-1 and TRBJ2-3; 10 bases agree with TRBD2. Per the germline V gene, CDR1 is DFQATT and CDR2 is SNEGSKA (reference sequence). The CDR3 covers 16 residues. The ends lost 1 base at V and 0 bases at J; junction bases unmatched: 4. The CDR3, as DNA: TGCAGTGCTAGAGCCGGACTAGCGGCTAGCACAGATACGCAGTATTTT. Translated: CSARAGLAASTDTQYF.

The rearrangement links TRBV20-1 to TRBJ2-3, with D possibly TRBD2 on 7 matching bases. Trimming stripped 3 bases from V and 0 bases from J, with 19 bases between. The CDR3 is 17 residues long. Germline loops: CDR1 DFQATT, CDR2 SNEGSKA (reference sequence). The CDR3 bases are TGCAGTGCTAGTCGGGGGGCCACCTCCTCTAGCACAGATACGCAGTATTTT. It specifies CSASRGATSSSTDTQYF.

This clonotype was counted only a few times. The chain carries TRBV5-1 and TRBJ2-5; 7 bases agree with TRBD1. The CDR3 spans 15 residues. Germline lookup yields CDR1 SGHRS and CDR2 YFSETQ. Trimming at V came to 4 bases and at J to 7 bases, leaving 13 bases not matched to a gene. In nucleotides, the CDR3 is TGCGCCAGCAGCACGACAGGGACAGCTCTTGGGACCCAGTACTTC. It translates to CASSTTGTALGTQYF.